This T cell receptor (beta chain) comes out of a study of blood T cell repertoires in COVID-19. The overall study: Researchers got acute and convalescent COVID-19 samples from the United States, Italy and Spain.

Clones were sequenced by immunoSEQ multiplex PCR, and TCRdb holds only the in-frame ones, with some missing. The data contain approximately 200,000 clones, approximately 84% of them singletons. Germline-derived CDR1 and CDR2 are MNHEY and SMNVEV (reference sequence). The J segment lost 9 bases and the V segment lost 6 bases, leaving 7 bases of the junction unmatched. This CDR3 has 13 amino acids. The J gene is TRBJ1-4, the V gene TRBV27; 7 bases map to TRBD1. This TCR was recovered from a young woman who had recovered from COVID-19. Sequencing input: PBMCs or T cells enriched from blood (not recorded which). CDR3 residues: CASSQTGFQKLFF. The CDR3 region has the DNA TGTGCCAGCAGCCAGACAGGGTTTCAAAAACTGTTTTTT.